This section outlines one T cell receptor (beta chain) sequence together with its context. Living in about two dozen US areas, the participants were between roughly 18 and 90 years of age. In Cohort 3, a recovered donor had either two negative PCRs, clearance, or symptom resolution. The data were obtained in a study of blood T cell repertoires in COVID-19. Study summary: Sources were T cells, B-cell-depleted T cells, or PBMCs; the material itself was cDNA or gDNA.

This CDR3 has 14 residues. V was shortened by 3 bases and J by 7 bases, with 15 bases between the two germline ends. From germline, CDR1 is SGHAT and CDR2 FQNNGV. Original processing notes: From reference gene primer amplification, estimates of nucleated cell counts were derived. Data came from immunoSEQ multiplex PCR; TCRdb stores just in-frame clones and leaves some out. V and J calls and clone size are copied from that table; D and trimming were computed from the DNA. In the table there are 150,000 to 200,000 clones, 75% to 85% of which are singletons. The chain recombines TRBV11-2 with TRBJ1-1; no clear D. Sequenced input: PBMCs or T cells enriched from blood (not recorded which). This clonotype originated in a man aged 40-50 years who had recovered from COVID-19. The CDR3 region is CASSFDLRFYEAFF. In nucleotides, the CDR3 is TGTGCCAGCAGCTTCGACCTCAGGTTTTATGAAGCTTTCTTT.